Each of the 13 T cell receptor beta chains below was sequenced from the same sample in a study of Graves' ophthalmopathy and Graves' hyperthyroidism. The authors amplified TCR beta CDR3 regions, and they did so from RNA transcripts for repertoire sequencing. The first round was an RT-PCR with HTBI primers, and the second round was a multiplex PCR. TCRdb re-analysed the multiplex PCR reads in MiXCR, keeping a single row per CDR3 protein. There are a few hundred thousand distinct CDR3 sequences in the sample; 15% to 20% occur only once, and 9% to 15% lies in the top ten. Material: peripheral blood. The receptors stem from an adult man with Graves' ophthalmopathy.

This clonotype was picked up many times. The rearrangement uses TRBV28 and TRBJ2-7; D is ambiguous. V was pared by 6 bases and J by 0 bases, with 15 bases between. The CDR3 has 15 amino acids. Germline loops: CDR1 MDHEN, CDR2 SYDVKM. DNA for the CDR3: TGTGCCAGCAGCCGCGGAGACCGGTACTCCTACGAGCAGTACTTC. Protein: CASSRGDRYSYEQYF. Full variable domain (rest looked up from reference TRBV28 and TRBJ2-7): DVKVTQSSRYLVKRTGEKVFLECVQDMDHENMFWYRQDPGLGLRLIYFSYDVKMKEKGDIPEGYSVSREKKERFSLILESASTNQTSMYLCASSRGDRYSYEQYFGPGTRLTVT.

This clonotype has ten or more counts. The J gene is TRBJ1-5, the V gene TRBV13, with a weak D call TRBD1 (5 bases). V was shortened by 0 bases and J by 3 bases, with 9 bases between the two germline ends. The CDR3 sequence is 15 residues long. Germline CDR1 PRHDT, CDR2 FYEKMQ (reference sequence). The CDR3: CASSLGGPLNQPQHF. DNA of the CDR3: TGTGCCAGCAGCTTAGGGGGGCCCCTCAATCAGCCCCAGCATTTT. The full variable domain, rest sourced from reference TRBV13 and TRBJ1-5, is AAGVIQSPRHLIKEKRETATLKCYPIPRHDTVYWYQQGPGQDPQFLISFYEKMQSDKGSIPDRFSAQQFSDYHSELNMSSLELGDSALYFCASSLGGPLNQPQHFGDGTRLSIL.

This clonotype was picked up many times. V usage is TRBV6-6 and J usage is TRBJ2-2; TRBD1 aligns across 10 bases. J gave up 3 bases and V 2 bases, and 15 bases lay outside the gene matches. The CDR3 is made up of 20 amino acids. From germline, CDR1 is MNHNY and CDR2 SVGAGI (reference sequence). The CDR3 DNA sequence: TGTGCCAGCAGTTACGGATTGCGTGGACAGGGGGAAGGGGACACCGGGGAGCTGTTTTTT. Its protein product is CASSYGLRGQGEGDTGELFF.

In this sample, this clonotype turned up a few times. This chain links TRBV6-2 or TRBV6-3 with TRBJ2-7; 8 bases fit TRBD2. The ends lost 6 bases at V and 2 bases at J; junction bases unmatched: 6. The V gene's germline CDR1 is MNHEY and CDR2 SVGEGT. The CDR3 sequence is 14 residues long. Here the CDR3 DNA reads TGTGCCAGCAGACCCGGACTAGCCGCCTACGAGCAGTACTTC. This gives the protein CASRPGLAAYEQYF.

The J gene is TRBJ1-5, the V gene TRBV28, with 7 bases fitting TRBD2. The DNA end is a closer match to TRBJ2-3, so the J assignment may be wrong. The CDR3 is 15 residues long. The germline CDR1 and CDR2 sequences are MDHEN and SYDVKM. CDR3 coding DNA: TGTGCCGGCGGTTTACGCGGGGGAGAAAGTCAGCCCCAGTATTTT. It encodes CAGGLRGGESQPQYF.

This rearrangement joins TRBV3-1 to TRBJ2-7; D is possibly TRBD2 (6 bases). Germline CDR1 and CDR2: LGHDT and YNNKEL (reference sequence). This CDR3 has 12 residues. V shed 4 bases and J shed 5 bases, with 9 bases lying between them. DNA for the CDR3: TGTGCCAGCAGCCGACTAGTCAACGAGCAGTACTTC. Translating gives CASSRLVNEQYF.

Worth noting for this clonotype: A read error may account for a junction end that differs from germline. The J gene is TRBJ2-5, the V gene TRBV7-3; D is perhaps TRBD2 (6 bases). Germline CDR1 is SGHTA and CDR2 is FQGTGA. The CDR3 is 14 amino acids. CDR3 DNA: TGTGCCAGCAGATTAGGCGCTAGCGCCGAGACACAGTACTTC. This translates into CASRLGASAETQYF.

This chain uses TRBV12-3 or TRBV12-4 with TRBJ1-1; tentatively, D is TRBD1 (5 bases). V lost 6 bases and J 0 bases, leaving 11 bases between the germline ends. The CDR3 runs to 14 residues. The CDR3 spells CASRRRDLNTEAFF. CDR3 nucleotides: TGTGCCAGCAGACGAAGGGACCTGAACACTGAAGCTTTCTTT.

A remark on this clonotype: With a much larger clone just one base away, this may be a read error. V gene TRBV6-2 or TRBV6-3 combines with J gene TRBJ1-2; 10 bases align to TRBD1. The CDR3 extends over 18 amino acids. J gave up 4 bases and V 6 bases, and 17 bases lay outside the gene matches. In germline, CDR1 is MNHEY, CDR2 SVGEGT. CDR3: CASSPTLDRGRSSYGYTF. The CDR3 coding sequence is TGTGCCAGCAGCCCGACGTTGGACAGGGGGAGGTCAAGCTATGGCTACACCTTC.

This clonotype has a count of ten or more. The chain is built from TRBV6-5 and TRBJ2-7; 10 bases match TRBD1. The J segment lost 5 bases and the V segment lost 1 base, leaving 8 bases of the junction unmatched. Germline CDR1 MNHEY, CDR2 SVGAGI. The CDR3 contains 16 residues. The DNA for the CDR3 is TGTGCCAGCAGTTACTTCGCCGGGACAGGGGCCGACGAGCAGTACTTC. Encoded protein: CASSYFAGTGADEQYF.

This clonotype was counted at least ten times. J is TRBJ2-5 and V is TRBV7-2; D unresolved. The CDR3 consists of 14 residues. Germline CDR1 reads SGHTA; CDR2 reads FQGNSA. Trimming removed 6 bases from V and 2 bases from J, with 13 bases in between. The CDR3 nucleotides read TGTGCCAGCAGTCCCTTTTCCGAGCAAGAGACCCAGTACTTC. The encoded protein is CASSPFSEQETQYF.

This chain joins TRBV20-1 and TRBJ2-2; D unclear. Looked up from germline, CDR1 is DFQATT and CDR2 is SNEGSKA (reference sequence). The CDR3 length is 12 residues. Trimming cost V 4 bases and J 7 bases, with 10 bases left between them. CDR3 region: CSATRGGGELFF. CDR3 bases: TGCAGTGCTACCCGAGGTGGCGGGGAGCTGTTTTTT.

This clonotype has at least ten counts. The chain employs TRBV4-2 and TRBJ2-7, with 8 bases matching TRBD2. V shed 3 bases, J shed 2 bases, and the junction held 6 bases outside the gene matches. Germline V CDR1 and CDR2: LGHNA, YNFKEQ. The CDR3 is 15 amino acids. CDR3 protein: CASSQFGGGAYEQYF. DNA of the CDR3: TGTGCCAGCAGCCAGTTCGGGGGGGGGGCCTACGAGCAGTACTTC.